Following are 3 T cell receptor beta chains from one sample sequenced in a study of regulatory T cells in long-lasting Graves disease. The TCR beta library used iRepertoire HTBI primers with Arm-PCR amplification of CDR3. TCRdb recomputed calls from the multiplex PCR reads with MiXCR, one row per CDR3 protein. The sample shows fewer than 450,000 distinct CDR3 sequences, 20% to 30% of them seen only once. Time point denoted: persistent/refractory GD, antithyroid drugs over 5 years with positive TRAb. Extracted RNA from PBMCs served as the source of the TCR library. Source: peripheral blood mononuclear cells (PBMCs), taken when the disease was refractory, from a patient treated with antithyroid drugs. The receptor set was obtained from a female donor with Graves disease.

This clonotype was detected only once. Just one base apart from a much larger clone, this may be a read error. The V gene is TRBV28, the J gene TRBJ2-3; TRBD1 might be the D (7 bases). The ends were cut back, 5 bases at V and 2 bases at J, with 14 bases in the middle. The germline CDR1 and CDR2 sequences are MDHEN and SYDVKM. This CDR3 spans 15 amino acids. The CDR3 region has the DNA TGTGCCAGCAGTACGGAGGGGGCCACCACAGATACGCAGTATTTT. Its translation: CASSTEGATTDTQYF.

V gene TRBV6-4 combines with J gene TRBJ1-5, with D uncertain. This CDR3 has 12 amino acids. Germline CDR1 is MRHNA and CDR2 is SNTAGT. V was trimmed by 9 bases and J by 6 bases, leaving 12 bases between them. CDR3 sequence: CARGLRVQPQHF. CDR3 bases: TGTGCCAGAGGCCTGCGGGTTCAGCCCCAGCATTTT.

This clonotype appeared many times. CDR3 sequence (DNA): TGTGCCAGCAGCCCAGGGCAGGGTGGAGAGACCCAGTACTTC. Encoded protein: CASSPGQGGETQYF. This chain uses TRBV7-2 with TRBJ2-5, with D possibly TRBD1 on 5 matching bases. This CDR3 has 14 amino acids. V was clipped by 5 bases and J by 4 bases, with 14 bases between them. Germline V CDR1 and CDR2: SGHTA, FQGNSA.